This TCR beta chain was obtained from a study of OX40 agonist ivuxolimab in advanced cancers. In the study overall: Ivuxolimab, which patients received intravenously every 2 weeks, was dosed at 0.01 to 10 mg/kg. Having had anti-PD-1, anti-PD-L1 or anti-CTLA-4 therapy before was allowed, and roughly 38% had some. Overall study results and limits: Antigen targets of the expanded peripheral T cells went undetermined. More expanded clones were found, on average, in CD8+ than in CD4+ T cells.

Method: immunoSEQ multiplex PCR; TCRdb's copy keeps in-frame clones and lacks some. The sample includes approximately 57,000 clones, roughly 88% of them seen just once. Per germline, CDR1 DFQATT and CDR2 SNEGSKA (reference sequence). CDR3 length equals 11 residues. Trimming stripped 4 bases from V and 4 bases from J, with 7 bases between. About this clone itself: The antigen remains undetermined.

The sequencing used CD4+ or CD8+ T cells sorted from blood, collected in a trial of the OX40 agonist ivuxolimab. This receptor was taken from an adult with an advanced solid tumor such as melanoma, head and neck, liver or kidney cancer. The chain combines TRBV20-1 with TRBJ1-2; possible D gene TRBD1, 5 bases. DNA for the CDR3: TGCAGTGCTACGGGGACCTATGGCTACACCTTC. As protein: CSATGTYGYTF.